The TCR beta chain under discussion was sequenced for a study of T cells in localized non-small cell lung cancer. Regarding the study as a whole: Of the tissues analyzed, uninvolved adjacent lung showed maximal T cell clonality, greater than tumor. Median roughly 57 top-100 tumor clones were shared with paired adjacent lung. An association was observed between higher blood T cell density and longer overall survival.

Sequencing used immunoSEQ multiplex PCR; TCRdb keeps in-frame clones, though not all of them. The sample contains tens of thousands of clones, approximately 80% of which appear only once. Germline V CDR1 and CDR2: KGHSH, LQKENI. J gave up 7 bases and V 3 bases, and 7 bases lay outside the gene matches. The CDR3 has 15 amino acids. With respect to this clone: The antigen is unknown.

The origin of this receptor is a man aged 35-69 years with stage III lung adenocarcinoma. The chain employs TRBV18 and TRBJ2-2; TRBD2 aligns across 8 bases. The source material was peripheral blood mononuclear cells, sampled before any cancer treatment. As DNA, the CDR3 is TGTGCCAGCTCACCTAGCGGGATGTCCAGCGGGGAGCTGTTTTTT. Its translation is CASSPSGMSSGELFF.